The clone carrying this TCR beta chain has only a few counts. Original processing notes: Reference gene primer amplification gave nucleated cell count estimates. TCRdb keeps only in-frame clones here, not all; method: immunoSEQ multiplex PCR. From that table come the V and J calls and clone size; the DNA was used to work out D and trimming. This sample has fewer than 200,000 clones, with approximately 84% found just once. The sample originates from a study of blood T cell repertoires in COVID-19. Study details: PBMCs, B-cell-depleted T cells, or T cells provided the cDNA or gDNA that made up the material.

V shed 4 bases, J shed 4 bases, and the junction held 15 bases outside the gene matches. Germline CDR1 MGHRA, CDR2 YSYEKL. The CDR3 runs 19 residues. The receptor comes from a middle-aged man who had recovered from COVID-19. Sequencing was carried out using peripheral blood. This chain links TRBV4-1 with TRBJ2-2, with 10 bases aligning to TRBD2. The CDR3, as DNA: TGCGCCAGCAGCCCCCAACCGTTCTCTAGCGGGGGACCCACCGGGGAGCTGTTTTTT. Translating it yields CASSPQPFSSGGPTGELFF.